The present entry profiles one T cell receptor beta chain with its context. Its cognate antigen is unknown. The TCR beta cDNA libraries contained unique molecular identifiers. Between about 1 and 11 million T cells gave rise to some 450,000 cDNA molecules. TCRdb itself ran the PCR reads through MiXCR, one entry per CDR3 protein. The sample records about 400,000 distinct CDR3 sequences, less than 35% being singletons. This record belongs to a study of post-analysis software for immune sequencing data. Overall study: Clinical courses comprised relapsing-remitting, secondary progressive and progressive-relapsing multiple sclerosis.

In germline, CDR1 is SGDLS, CDR2 YYNGEE. The V and J ends lost 1 base and 7 bases respectively, with 9 bases between them. The CDR3 consists of 14 residues. Points from the study as a whole: Same-batch preparations were strongly co-clustered by F measure. The study found TRBV5-6, TRBV5-1 and TRBV20-1 among a few TRBV segments more frequent in patients than controls. In multiple sclerosis, normalized Chao1 diversity was significantly below that of controls.

Material for sequencing was blood. The chain joins TRBV9 to TRBJ1-6; D may be TRBD1 (6 bases). This clonotype was sampled from a girl aged 5 to 17 with multiple sclerosis. CDR3 sequence: CASSVKQGNSPLHF. The CDR3 DNA reads TGTGCCAGCAGCGTAAAACAGGGCAATTCACCCCTCCACTTT.